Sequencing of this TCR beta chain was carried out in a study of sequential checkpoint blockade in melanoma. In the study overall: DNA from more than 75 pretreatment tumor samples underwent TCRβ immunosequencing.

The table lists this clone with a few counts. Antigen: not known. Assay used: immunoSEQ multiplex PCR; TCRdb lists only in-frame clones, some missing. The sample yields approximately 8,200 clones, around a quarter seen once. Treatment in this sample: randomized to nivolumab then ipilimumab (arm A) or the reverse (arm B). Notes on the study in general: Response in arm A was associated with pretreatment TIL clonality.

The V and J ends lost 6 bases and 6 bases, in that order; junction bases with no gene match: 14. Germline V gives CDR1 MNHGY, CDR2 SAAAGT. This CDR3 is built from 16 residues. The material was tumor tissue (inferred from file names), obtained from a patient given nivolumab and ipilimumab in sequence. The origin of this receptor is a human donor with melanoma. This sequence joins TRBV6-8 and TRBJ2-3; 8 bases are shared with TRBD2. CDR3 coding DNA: TGTGCCAGCAGCATCCCGGGACTAGGTGCAAATGATACGCAGTATTTT. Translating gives CASSIPGLGANDTQYF.